This T cell receptor beta chain comes out of a study of CD8+ T cells in alopecia areata. Starting from PBMCs, sorting isolated CD4+ and CD8+ T cells. Germline V lookup: CDR1 SGDLS, CDR2 YYNGEE. The CDR3 length is 16 residues. V shed 4 bases and J 3 bases; nucleotides not matched to a gene: 6. The sequencing template was cDNA reverse transcribed from extracted RNA. The repertoire was sequenced with immunoSEQ multiplex PCR; TCRdb's copy has only in-frame clones and lacks some. In the table there are 150,000 to 200,000 clones, roughly 50% of which are singletons. A note on this clone: The antigen is unknown.

Points from the study as a whole: Scalp data also include sequences from resident alphabeta T cells of normal skin. Lesional scalp displayed greater clonality than normal scalp, most notably in alopecia totalis/universalis. Mouse data revealed clearer TCR sharing than patient data did, a gap possibly tied to HLA.

The TCR sequence derives from a human donor in good health. The chain recombines TRBV9 with TRBJ2-7; 14 bases align to TRBD2. Sequences were obtained from CD4+ T cells sorted from blood. CDR3 bases: TGTGCCAGCAGCCCCGGGACTAGCGGGAGACTCTACGAGCAGTACTTC. Protein sequence: CASSPGTSGRLYEQYF.